A selection of T cell receptor beta chains follows, all from one sample in a study of shared clonotypes between healthy human individuals. The data were produced by immunoSEQ multiplex PCR, yet TCRdb's version contains in-frame clones alone and is incomplete. The sample lists some 2.1 million clones, 80% to 95% occurring once. Sequencing input: naive CD8+ T cells from PBMCs. All receptors come from a man aged 18 to 29 in good health. Some clones in this sample may be carry-over from other donors' samples. The CDR3 runs from the conserved cysteine through the conserved F or W. Not all rows give a size; the values are once, few, many and, for expanded clones, a class.

j_call v_call clone_size cdr3_aa
TRBJ1-4 TRBV29-1 . CSVRRDGKLFF
TRBJ1-4 TRBV6-6 . CASSYSRGAINEKLFF
TRBJ1-3 TRBV19 . CASRELDGKPWNTIYF
TRBJ1-2 TRBV7-8 . CASSKPRYGYTF
TRBJ1-2 TRBV5-6 . CASSEVGALSYGYTF
TRBJ2-1 TRBV9 . CASSVGRQGLYNEQFF
TRBJ2-5 TRBV6-1 . CASGEGTAGGETQYF
TRBJ2-1 TRBV7-8 . CASSLTNEQFF
TRBJ2-7 TRBV6-5 . CASSYSTGETSYEQYF
TRBJ2-1 TRBV6-1 . CASREFRGSYNEQFF
TRBJ2-3 TRBV9 . CASSVTLDRGGDTQYF
TRBJ2-2 TRBV7-6 . CASSLATSGINTGELFF
TRBJ2-7 TRBV27 few CASSLGYEQYF
TRBJ2-5 TRBV13 once CASSSGGLAGESFVQETQYF
TRBJ2-7 TRBV9 . CASSVVGGYEQYF
TRBJ2-7 TRBV27 . CASSFSGQGYEQYF
TRBJ1-2 TRBV6-1 . CASSEHQATNYGYTF
TRBJ2-1 TRBV10-2 . CASNRDLNSYNEQFF
TRBJ2-7 TRBV11-2 . CASSLGDPSYEQYF
TRBJ1-1 TRBV7-9 few CASSFMREAFF
TRBJ1-4 TRBV7-9 few CASSGPGLVVKLFF
TRBJ2-7 TRBV2 once CASRGRSVAYEQYF
TRBJ1-1 TRBV7-9 few CASSLVVANTEAFF
TRBJ1-2 TRBV9 few CASSERTEPYGYTF
TRBJ2-5 TRBV4-2 . CASSHRDRGLGETQYF
TRBJ2-3 TRBV7-9 . CASSLGRLGTDTQYF
TRBJ2-2 TRBV10-1 . CASSEVRLNTGELFF
TRBJ2-7 TRBV27 . CASSPQGHEQYF
TRBJ2-7 TRBV28 . CASSFSWGQITSYEQYF
TRBJ2-7 TRBV6-6 . CASSYPDRPYEQYF
TRBJ2-4 TRBV2 . CASSTGAFGDF
TRBJ2-7 TRBV14 . CASSQDEADPYEQYF
TRBJ2-7 TRBV4-1 . CASSPGKGIYEQYF
TRBJ2-7 TRBV29-1 . CSVIGSTYEQYF
TRBJ2-5 TRBV6-5 once CASRTDRGWQETQYF
TRBJ2-7 TRBV5-6 . CASSYRDSYEQYF
TRBJ2-2 TRBV7-9 . CASSGGLMVAGELFF
TRBJ2-1 TRBV7-9 . CASSFPGNNEQFF
TRBJ2-5 TRBV7-8 . CASSLAGGQETQYF